This T cell receptor beta chain originates from a study of cytomegalovirus exposure and HLA in healthy donors. In the study overall: Genetic ancestry analysis placed around 76% of the 400 or so donors that were genotyped in the Caucasian-associated cluster. Overall study findings and caveats: There were three CMV-associated chains whose specificity for CMV antigens was confirmed in vitro.

The CDR3 is 17 residues long. Germline V gene data show CDR1 as SGDLS and CDR2 as YYNGEE. Between the trimmed V and J ends, which lost 4 bases and 0 bases, there was a span of 18 bases. Of note for this clone: As yet, its antigen is unknown.

Vbeta (60) and Jbeta (13) primers were used in the PCR. Some clones are missing from TCRdb's copy, which holds only in-frame ones; the method was immunoSEQ multiplex PCR. The table includes some 150,000 clones, about 82% detected once. The sequenced sample was PBMCs. The chain combines TRBV9 with TRBJ2-3; D possibly corresponds to TRBD2 (5 bases). The origin of this receptor is a female donor in good health and CMV-seropositive. CDR3 amino acids: CASSPTKGSTSTDTQYF. The CDR3 DNA reads TGTGCCAGCAGCCCGACTAAGGGTAGCACAAGCACAGATACGCAGTATTTT.